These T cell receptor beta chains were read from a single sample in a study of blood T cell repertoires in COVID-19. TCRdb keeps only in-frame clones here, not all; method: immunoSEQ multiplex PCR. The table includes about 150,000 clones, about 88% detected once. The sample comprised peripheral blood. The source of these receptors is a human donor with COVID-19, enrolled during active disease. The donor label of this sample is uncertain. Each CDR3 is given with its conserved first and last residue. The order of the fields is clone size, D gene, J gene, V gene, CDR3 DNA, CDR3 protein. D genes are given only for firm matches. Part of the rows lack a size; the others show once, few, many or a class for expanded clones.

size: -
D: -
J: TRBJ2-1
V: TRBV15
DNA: TGTGCCACCAATTTAGCGGACTACTCCTACAATGAGCAGTTCTTC
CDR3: CATNLADYSYNEQFF

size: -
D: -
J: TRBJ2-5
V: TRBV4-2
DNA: TGTGCCAGCAGCCAAGAAGCCATCACAGGGATTTGGCAAGAGACCCAGTACTTC
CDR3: CASSQEAITGIWQETQYF

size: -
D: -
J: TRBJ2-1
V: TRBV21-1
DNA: TGTGCCATTTCAACTAGCGGGAGGCCGAGCTCCTACAATGAGCAGTTCTTC
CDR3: CAISTSGRPSSYNEQFF

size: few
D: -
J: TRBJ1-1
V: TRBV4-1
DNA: TGCGCCAGCAGCCCTCTTCGACAGAACACTGAAGCTTTCTTT
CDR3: CASSPLRQNTEAFF

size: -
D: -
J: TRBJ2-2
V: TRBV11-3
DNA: TGTGCCAGCAGCTTAGTATGGAGCCCGAACACCGGGGAGCTGTTTTTT
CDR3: CASSLVWSPNTGELFF

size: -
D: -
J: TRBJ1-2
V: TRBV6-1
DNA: TGTGCCAGCAGTGAAGCAAGGGAGGATGGCTACACCTTC
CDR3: CASSEAREDGYTF

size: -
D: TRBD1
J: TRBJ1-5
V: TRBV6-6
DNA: TGTGCCAGCAGGATAACAGGGGGAAATCAGCCCCAGCATTTT
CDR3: CASRITGGNQPQHF

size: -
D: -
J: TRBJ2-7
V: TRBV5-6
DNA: TGTGCCAGCAGCATACAACGGGGGACCTACTCCTACGAGCAGTACTTC
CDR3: CASSIQRGTYSYEQYF

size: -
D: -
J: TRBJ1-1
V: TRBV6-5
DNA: TGTGCCAGCAGCTACCAGACAACACTGAACACTGAAGCTTTCTTT
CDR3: CASSYQTTLNTEAFF

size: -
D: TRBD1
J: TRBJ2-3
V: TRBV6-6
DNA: TGTGCCAGCAGCTGGGACAGGGGAACAGATACGCAGTATTTT
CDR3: CASSWDRGTDTQYF

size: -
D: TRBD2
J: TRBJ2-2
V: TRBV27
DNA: TGTGCCAGCAGGGGGAGGGAGGAGTACACCGGGGAGCTGTTTTTT
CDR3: CASRGREEYTGELFF

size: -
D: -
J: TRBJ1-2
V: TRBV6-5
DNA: TGTGCCAGCGTCGACAGCTTCTATGGCTACACCTTC
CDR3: CASVDSFYGYTF

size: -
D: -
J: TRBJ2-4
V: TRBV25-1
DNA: TGTGCCAGCAGTAGGGCAGGGTTGAACATTCAGTACTTC
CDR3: CASSRAGLNIQYF

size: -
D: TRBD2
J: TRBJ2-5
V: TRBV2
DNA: TGTGCCAGCAGTGAAAGGCTAGCGGGGGCTGGGGGGACCCAGTACTTC
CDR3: CASSERLAGAGGTQYF

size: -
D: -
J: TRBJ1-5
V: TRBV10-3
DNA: TGTGCCATCAGCGAAACGGGACACCTTAGCAATCAGCCCCAGCATTTT
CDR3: CAISETGHLSNQPQHF

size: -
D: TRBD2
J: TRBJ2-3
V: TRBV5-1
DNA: TGCGCCAGCAGCTTCTCTACGGGGGGGCCCACAGATACGCAGTATTTT
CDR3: CASSFSTGGPTDTQYF

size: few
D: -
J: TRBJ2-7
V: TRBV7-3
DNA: TGTGCCAGCAGCCCGGGCAGGGGCCTCCCCTACGAGCAGTACTTC
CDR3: CASSPGRGLPYEQYF

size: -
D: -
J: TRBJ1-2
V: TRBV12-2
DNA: TGTGCAAGTCGCATCCGATCCCCGGTGGGCCCCTCGACCTTC
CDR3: CASRIRSPVGPSTF

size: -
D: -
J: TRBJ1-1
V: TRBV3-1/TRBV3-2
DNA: TGTGCCAGCAGCCAAGGAGGGGGAGAGGTGTACACTGAAGCTTTCTTT
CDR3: CASSQGGGEVYTEAFF

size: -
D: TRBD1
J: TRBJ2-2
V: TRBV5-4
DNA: TGTGCCAGCAGCCGGGGCGTTGACAGGGCGAACACCGGGGAGCTGTTTTTT
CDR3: CASSRGVDRANTGELFF

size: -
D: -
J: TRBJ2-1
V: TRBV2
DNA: TGTGCCAGCAGTAAGAGAGGTGAGCAGTTCTTC
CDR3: CASSKRGEQFF

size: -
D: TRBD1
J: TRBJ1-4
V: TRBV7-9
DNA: TGTGCCAGCAGGTCGGACAGGGGGCCTGAAAAACTGTTTTTT
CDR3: CASRSDRGPEKLFF

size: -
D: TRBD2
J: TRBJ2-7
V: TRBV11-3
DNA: TGTGCCAGCAGCTACCGACTAGCGGGGGAGCAGTACTTC
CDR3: CASSYRLAGEQYF

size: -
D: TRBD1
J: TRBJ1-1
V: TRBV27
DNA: TGTGCCAGCAGTTTACAAGGCAGGGGGACGAACACTGAAGCTTTCTTT
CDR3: CASSLQGRGTNTEAFF

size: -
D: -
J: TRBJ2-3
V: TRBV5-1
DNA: TGCGCCAGCAGCTTGGAGCTTGAGACTAGCACAGATACGCAGTATTTT
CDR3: CASSLELETSTDTQYF

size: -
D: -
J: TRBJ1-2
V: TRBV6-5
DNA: TGTGCCAGCAGTTACTCTCAGGGTCCAGCTAACTATGGCTACACCTTC
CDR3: CASSYSQGPANYGYTF

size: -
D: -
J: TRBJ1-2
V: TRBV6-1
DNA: TGTGCCAGCAGTGAAACCGAGGGTGGAGGCTACACCTTC
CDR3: CASSETEGGGYTF

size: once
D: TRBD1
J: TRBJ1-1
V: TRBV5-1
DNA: TGCGCCAGCAAATCGGGACAGGACAACACTGAAGCTTTCTTT
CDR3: CASKSGQDNTEAFF

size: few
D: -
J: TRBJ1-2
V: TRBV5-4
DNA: TGTGCCAGCAGCTTGTGGGAGGGTGGCTACACCTTC
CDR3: CASSLWEGGYTF

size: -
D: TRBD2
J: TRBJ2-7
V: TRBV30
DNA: TGTGCCTGGAGCTTCCAGACGACTAGCGGGAGTTCCGAGCAGTACTTC
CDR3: CAWSFQTTSGSSEQYF

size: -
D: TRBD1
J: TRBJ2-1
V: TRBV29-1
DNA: TGCAGCGGCTCGGGACAGGGAATCAATGAGCAGTTCTTC
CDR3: CSGSGQGINEQFF

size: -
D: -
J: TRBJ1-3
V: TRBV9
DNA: TGTGCCAGCAGCGTTACAGGGACTGGAAACACCATATATTTT
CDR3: CASSVTGTGNTIYF

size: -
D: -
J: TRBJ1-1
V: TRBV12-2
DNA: TGTGCAAGTCGCTTAGCGTGCAGGGTCTTGCTCATGCCCCCCTACATGAACACTGAAGCTTTCTTT
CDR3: CASRLACRVLLMPPYMNTEAFF

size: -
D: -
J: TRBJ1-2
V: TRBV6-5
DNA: TGTGCCAGTGGAGGGACCTATGGCTACACCTTC
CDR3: CASGGTYGYTF

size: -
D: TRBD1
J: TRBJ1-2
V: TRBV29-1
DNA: TGCAGCGTTGAAAAGGCCGGGACAGGGGACGGCTACACCTTC
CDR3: CSVEKAGTGDGYTF

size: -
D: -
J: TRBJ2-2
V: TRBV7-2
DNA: TGTGCCAGCAGCTTACACGGCGGGGAGATCACCGGGGAGCTGTTTTTT
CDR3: CASSLHGGEITGELFF

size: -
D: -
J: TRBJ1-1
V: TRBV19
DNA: TGTGCCAGTAGTACTAATAGGAGAGAGTTCACGTGGACTGAAGCTTTCTTT
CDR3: CASSTNRREFTWTEAFF

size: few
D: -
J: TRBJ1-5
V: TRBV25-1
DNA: TGTGCCAGCGGCGGAACAGGAGACAATCAGCCCCAGCATTTT
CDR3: CASGGTGDNQPQHF

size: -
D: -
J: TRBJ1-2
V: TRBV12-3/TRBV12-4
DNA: TGTGCCAGCAGCCGGGGGTCGGGCGGCTACACCTTC
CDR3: CASSRGSGGYTF

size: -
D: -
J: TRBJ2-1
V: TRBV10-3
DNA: TGTGCCATCAGTGGACAGAGTAGCTCCTACAATGAGCAGTTCTTC
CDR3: CAISGQSSSYNEQFF

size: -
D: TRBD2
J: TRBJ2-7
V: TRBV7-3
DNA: TGTGCCAGCAGCCCCACGGGGGGGAAGAACGAGCAGTACTTC
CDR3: CASSPTGGKNEQYF

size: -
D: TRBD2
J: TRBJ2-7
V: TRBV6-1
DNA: TGTGCCAGCAGTGAAACGGGGTACGGGACTAGTCCCGATACCTCCTACGAGCAGTACTTC
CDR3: CASSETGYGTSPDTSYEQYF

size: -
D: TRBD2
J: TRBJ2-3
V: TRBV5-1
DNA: TGCGCCAGCAGCCTCCGGACTAGCGGGGCGAGGGATACGCAGTATTTT
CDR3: CASSLRTSGARDTQYF

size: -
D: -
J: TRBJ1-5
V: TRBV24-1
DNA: TGTGCCACCAGTGATTTCAGAGGTCAGCCCCAGCATTTT
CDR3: CATSDFRGQPQHF

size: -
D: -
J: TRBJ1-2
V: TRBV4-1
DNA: TGCGCCAGCAGCCAGGGGGACATCTTAAACTATGGCTACACCTTC
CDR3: CASSQGDILNYGYTF

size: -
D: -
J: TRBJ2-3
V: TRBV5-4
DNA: TGTGCCAGCAGCTTGGAGGCGGAAACTAGCACAGATACGCAGTATTTT
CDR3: CASSLEAETSTDTQYF

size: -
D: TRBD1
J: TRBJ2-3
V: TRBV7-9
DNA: TGTGCCAGCAGCTCGACAGGGGGGCCCACAGATACGCAGTATTTT
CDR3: CASSSTGGPTDTQYF

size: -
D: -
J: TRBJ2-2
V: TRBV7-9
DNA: TGTGCCAGCAGCCCAAAGCACCTATCGAACACCGGGGAGCTGTTTTTT
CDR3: CASSPKHLSNTGELFF

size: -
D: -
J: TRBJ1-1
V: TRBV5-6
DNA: TGTGCCAGCAGCTTTGTGGACAGGAACACTGAAGCTTTCTTT
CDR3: CASSFVDRNTEAFF

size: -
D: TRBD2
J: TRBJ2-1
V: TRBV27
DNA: TGTGCCAGCAGTTTATCCGTCGGGCTAGCGGGCGGAAATGAGCAGTTCTTC
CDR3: CASSLSVGLAGGNEQFF

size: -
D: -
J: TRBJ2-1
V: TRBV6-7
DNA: TGTGCCAGCAGTCGGGAGACTATTTGGTACAATGAGCAGTTCTTC
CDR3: CASSRETIWYNEQFF

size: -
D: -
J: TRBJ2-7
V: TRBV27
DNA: TGTGCCAGCAGTTACGGGGTCGGAGAGGAGCAGTACTTC
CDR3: CASSYGVGEEQYF

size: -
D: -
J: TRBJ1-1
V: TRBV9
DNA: TGTGCCAGCAGCTCGCCGACGGGGGCTGAAGCTTTCTTT
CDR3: CASSSPTGAEAFF

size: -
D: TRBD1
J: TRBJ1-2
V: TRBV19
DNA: TGTGCCAGTAGTGTACAGGGGGCGGACTATGGCTACACCTTC
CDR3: CASSVQGADYGYTF

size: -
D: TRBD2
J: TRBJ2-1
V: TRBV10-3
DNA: TGTGCCATCACCTCCGGGACTAGCGAGTACAATGAGCAGTTCTTC
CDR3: CAITSGTSEYNEQFF

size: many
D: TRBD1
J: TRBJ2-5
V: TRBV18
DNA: TGTGCCAGCTCACCTTCGGGACAGGGAAACCAGTACTTC
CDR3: CASSPSGQGNQYF

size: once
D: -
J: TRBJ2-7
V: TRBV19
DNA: TGTGCCAGTAGTTACCATTCGCGAGAGACTCTCTACGAGCAGTACTTC
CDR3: CASSYHSRETLYEQYF